This passage covers 24 T cell receptor beta chains from one sample sequenced in a study of T-cell reconstitution after alpha-beta-depleted transplantation in children. Researchers prepared the TCRbeta library using unique molecular identifiers, the study reports. TCRdb itself ran the PCR reads through MiXCR, one entry per CDR3 protein. The sample records about 600,000 distinct CDR3 sequences, over 9.5% being singletons. Sequences were derived from PBMCs from the stem cell graft donor, sampled from the stem cell graft. Source of these receptors: a human donor who donated a stem cell graft to a child with acute myeloid leukemia.

This clonotype was counted only a few times. The chain joins TRBV5-4 to TRBJ2-7; the match to TRBD1 covers 7 bases. The CDR3 sequence is 15 residues long. In germline, CDR1 is SGHNT, CDR2 YYREEE (reference sequence). V lost 5 bases and J lost 4; bases outside the gene matches: 12. The CDR3 is CASSLTSDRFYEQYF. CDR3 DNA: TGTGCCAGCAGTTTAACGTCGGACAGGTTTTACGAGCAGTACTTC. Complete variable domain (other parts from reference TRBV5-4 and TRBJ2-7): ETGVTQSPTHLIKTRGQQVTLRCSSQSGHNTVSWYQQALGQGPQFIFQYYREEENGRGNFPPRFSGLQFPNYSSELNVNALELDDSALYLCASSLTSDRFYEQYFGPGTRLTVT.

CDR3 nucleotide sequence: TGCAGTGCTGAGGCTAGCGGGAGGTACAATGAGCAGTTCTTC. Translating it yields CSAEASGRYNEQFF. This chain links TRBV20-1 with TRBJ2-1, with 11 bases matching TRBD2. The CDR3 consists of 14 residues. The ends lost 5 bases at V and 4 bases at J; junction bases unmatched: 4. The germline V gene has CDR1 DFQATT and CDR2 SNEGSKA (reference sequence).

This clonotype has ten or more counts. This chain uses TRBV20-1 with TRBJ1-5; no reliable D call. Germline V gene lookup returns CDR1 DFQATT and CDR2 SNEGSKA (reference sequence). This CDR3 has 12 residues. V was shortened by 4 bases and J by 0 bases, with 4 bases between the two germline ends. CDR3 DNA: TGCAGTGCTACGACTAGCAATCAGCCCCAGCATTTT. It encodes CSATTSNQPQHF.

In this sample, this clonotype turned up a few times. This chain uses TRBV6-5 with TRBJ2-5; unclear D gene. Trimming cost V 4 bases and J 2 bases, with 14 bases left between them. The CDR3 is made up of 15 amino acids. In germline, CDR1 is MNHEY, CDR2 SVGAGI. The CDR3 protein is CASSSPPEGQETQYF. DNA for the CDR3: TGTGCCAGCAGTTCCCCCCCAGAAGGGCAAGAGACCCAGTACTTC.

The rearrangement uses TRBV5-1 and TRBJ2-1; TRBD2 matches 13 bases. The J segment lost 0 bases and the V segment lost 5 bases, leaving 14 bases of the junction unmatched. The CDR3 is 20 residues long. Germline assignment: CDR1 SGHRS and CDR2 YFSETQ. Here the CDR3 DNA reads TGCGCCAGCAGTTATTTAACCGGGACTAGCGGGACCCACTCCTACAATGAGCAGTTCTTC. Protein product: CASSYLTGTSGTHSYNEQFF.

This clonotype was detected ten times or more. The rearrangement joins TRBV3-1 to TRBJ1-2; no clear D gene. From germline, CDR1 is LGHDT and CDR2 YNNKEL (reference sequence). V dropped 0 bases and J dropped 0 bases, with 5 bases sitting between them. The CDR3 runs to 14 residues. The CDR3 region is CASSQERANYGYTF. CDR3 nucleotides: TGTGCCAGCAGCCAAGAGAGGGCTAACTATGGCTACACCTTC.

The genes are TRBV11-2 and TRBJ2-5, with 8 positions matching TRBD1. Germline V gives CDR1 SGHAT, CDR2 FQNNGV. The CDR3 runs to 20 residues. V dropped 1 base and J dropped 2; count of bases not matched to a gene: 18. DNA for the CDR3: TGTGCCAGCAGCTTAGTGTCTGGGGCAAGTTCAGGGGGCAGACAAGAGACCCAGTACTTC. Amino acid sequence: CASSLVSGASSGGRQETQYF.

This clonotype was seen more than once but under ten times. CDR3 coding DNA: TGTGCCAGCAGTTACTCGATGGCGACTAATGAAAAACTGTTTTTT. This translates into CASSYSMATNEKLFF. This chain joins TRBV6-2 or TRBV6-3 and TRBJ1-4; no clear D gene. Trimming pared 0 bases from V and 2 bases from J, leaving 7 bases between. CDR1 is MNHEY and CDR2 is SVGEGT in the germline V gene. This CDR3 has 15 residues.

Details on this clonotype: An end of the junction differs from the germline gene, which may be a read error. The V call is TRBV20-1, the J call TRBJ1-4; 10 bases are shared with TRBD1. CDR3 length: 15 amino acids. The V gene's germline CDR1 is DFQATT and CDR2 SNEGSKA (reference sequence). The CDR3 spells CSARGQGAQYEKLYF. Here the CDR3 DNA reads TGCAGTGCTAGAGGACAGGGGGCTCAGTATGAAAAACTGTATTTT.

The chain links TRBV5-6 to TRBJ1-1; D is possibly TRBD1 (5 bases). This CDR3 has 16 residues. Germline V gene sequence: CDR1 SGHDT, CDR2 YYEEEE. The V gene lost 5 bases and the J gene lost 0 bases, with 17 bases spanning the gap. CDR3 DNA: TGTGCCAGCAGTCAATTATCGAGGACATTGAACACTGAAGCTTTCTTT. It codes for CASSQLSRTLNTEAFF. Based on the CDR3 plus reference TRBV5-6 and TRBJ1-1, the full variable domain is DAGVTQSPTHLIKTRGQQVTLRCSPKSGHDTVSWYQQALGQGPQFIFQYYEEEERQRGNFPDRFSGHQFPNYSSELNVNALLLGDSALYLCASSQLSRTLNTEAFFGQGTRLTVV.

The chain uses TRBV4-2 and TRBJ2-1; TRBD2 is a possible D gene (6 bases). Germline V lookup: CDR1 LGHNA, CDR2 YNFKEQ. V was trimmed by 0 bases and J by 7 bases, leaving 13 bases between them. The CDR3 loop spans 15 amino acids. The CDR3 is CASSQDSGSGNEQFF. The CDR3 coding sequence is TGTGCCAGCAGCCAAGATAGTGGTAGCGGAAATGAGCAGTTCTTC.

V is TRBV7-6 and J is TRBJ2-3; possibly TRBD2 for D (6 bases). Germline V gene data show CDR1 as SGHVS and CDR2 as FNYEAQ. Between the trimmed V and J ends, which lost 3 bases and 3 bases, there was a span of 10 bases. The CDR3 contains 14 residues. The CDR3 spells CASSFPGGTDTQYF. The CDR3 DNA reads as TGTGCCAGCAGCTTTCCCGGGGGTACAGATACGCAGTATTTT.

The sample holds a few counts of this clonotype. The chain uses TRBV20-1 and TRBJ1-2; D is uncertain. The CDR3 totals 13 residues. Germline CDR1 DFQATT, CDR2 SNEGSKA (reference sequence). The ends were cut back, 5 bases at V and 4 bases at J, with 14 bases in the middle. This chain's CDR3 is CSAWMPGAYGYTF. CDR3 sequence (DNA): TGCAGTGCTTGGATGCCCGGTGCCTATGGCTACACCTTC.

The rearrangement links TRBV28 to TRBJ1-3; a possible D gene is TRBD1 (5 bases). CDR3 length equals 14 residues. Trimming stripped 8 bases from V and 4 bases from J, with 15 bases between. CDR1 and CDR2 (germline): MDHEN, SYDVKM. CDR3 amino acids: CASFLGGMGNTIYF. The CDR3, as DNA: TGTGCCAGCTTCCTCGGGGGTATGGGAAACACCATATATTTT.

The rearrangement links TRBV11-2 to TRBJ2-5; TRBD2 matches at 9 bases. V trimming: 5 bases; J trimming: 7 bases; junction bases outside the gene matches: 5. This CDR3 contains 13 residues. Germline lookup yields CDR1 SGHAT and CDR2 FQNNGV. CDR3 in DNA: TGTGCCAGCAGCCTAGCGGGGTCCGGGACCCAGTACTTC. Its protein is CASSLAGSGTQYF. The full variable domain, rest sourced from reference TRBV11-2 and TRBJ2-5, is EAGVAQSPRYKIIEKRQSVAFWCNPISGHATLYWYQQILGQGPKLLIQFQNNGVVDDSQLPKDRFSAERLKGVDSTLKIQPAKLEDSAVYLCASSLAGSGTQYFGPGTRLLVL.

This clonotype showed up many times. V and J are TRBV11-1 and TRBJ2-3, with D possibly being TRBD1 or TRBD2 (5 bases each). V was trimmed by 2 bases and J by 0 bases, leaving 15 bases between them. CDR3 length: 17 residues. The germline gives CDR1 SGHAT, CDR2 FQDESV (reference sequence). This CDR3 reads CASSLRPRDASTDTQYF. CDR3 bases: TGTGCCAGCAGCTTAAGACCACGGGACGCTAGCACAGATACGCAGTATTTT.

This clonotype was found a few times. The chain employs TRBV6-2 or TRBV6-3 and TRBJ2-4, with TRBD2 matching 7 bases. This CDR3 is 14 amino acids long. The V segment lost 5 bases and the J segment 7 bases; nucleotides outside the gene matches: 8. Germline V gives CDR1 MNHEY, CDR2 SVGEGT. In DNA form, the CDR3 reads TGTGCCAGCAGTCAAATGGGGGAGGGGAACATTCAGTACTTC. The encoded protein is CASSQMGEGNIQYF.

This clonotype was seen only once. The chain recombines TRBV7-2 with TRBJ2-7; the D gene is possibly TRBD2 (5 bases). The CDR3 contains 16 residues. Germline V gives CDR1 SGHTA, CDR2 FQGNSA. Between the trimmed V and J ends, which lost 5 bases and 0 bases, there was a span of 17 bases. CDR3 bases: TGTGCCAGCAGCCTAAAGGCTAGCACTATCTCCTACGAGCAGTACTTC. It codes for CASSLKASTISYEQYF.

This clonotype was seen only a few times. The chain recombines TRBV15 with TRBJ2-2, with D uncertain. Per germline, CDR1 LNHNV and CDR2 YYDKDF (reference sequence). Trimming stripped 6 bases from V and 2 bases from J, with 16 bases between. The CDR3 loop spans 16 amino acids. As DNA, the CDR3 is TGTGCCACCAGGACGGATCTTGGGCATAACACCGGGGAGCTGTTTTTT. Amino acid sequence: CATRTDLGHNTGELFF.

This clonotype was picked up many times. This chain connects TRBV3-1 to TRBJ2-3; D remains ambiguous. Germline lookup yields CDR1 LGHDT and CDR2 YNNKEL (reference sequence). CDR3 length: 14 residues. V was pared by 7 bases and J by 1 base, with 12 bases between. CDR3: CASTSRLRTDTQYF. The CDR3, as DNA: TGTGCCAGCACCTCGAGGCTCCGCACAGATACGCAGTATTTT.

A few counts support this clonotype. This rearrangement joins TRBV2 to TRBJ2-4; D is unclear. Trimming pared 0 bases from V and 3 bases from J, leaving 3 bases between. This CDR3 spans 13 amino acids. Per germline, CDR1 SNHLY and CDR2 FYNNEI. CDR3 amino acids: CASSEALKNIQYF. The CDR3 DNA is TGTGCCAGCAGTGAAGCGCTCAAAAACATTCAGTACTTC.

This clonotype has just a few counts. The rearrangement uses TRBV5-6 and TRBJ1-4; 7 bases line up with TRBD1. CDR3 length equals 16 residues. CDR1 is SGHDT, CDR2 YYEEEE, per germline. V shed 0 bases, J shed 3 bases, and the junction held 5 bases outside the gene matches. In nucleotides, the CDR3 is TGTGCCAGCAGCTTGGTGGTCACAGGGGCTAATGAAAAACTGTTTTTT. This translates into CASSLVVTGANEKLFF.

This clonotype was found a few times. The chain has TRBV10-3 and TRBJ2-7; 10 nucleotides line up with TRBD2. The CDR3 runs 13 residues. Germline V gene lookup returns CDR1 ENHRY and CDR2 SYGVKD. V shed 6 bases and J 5 bases; nucleotides not matched to a gene: 4. The CDR3 nucleotides are TGTGCCATCAGGAATGGACTAGCGGACGAGCAGTACTTC. Its protein is CAIRNGLADEQYF.

This clonotype occurred a few times. This chain joins TRBV5-1 and TRBJ1-1, with 8 positions matching TRBD1. This CDR3 is built from 17 residues. After removal of 6 bases from V and 3 bases from J, the junction contained 16 bases not matched to a gene. Per germline, CDR1 SGHRS and CDR2 YFSETQ. The CDR3 is CASKRTRWGQVHTEAFF. In nucleotides, the CDR3 is TGCGCCAGCAAACGGACCCGTTGGGGACAGGTGCACACTGAAGCTTTCTTT.